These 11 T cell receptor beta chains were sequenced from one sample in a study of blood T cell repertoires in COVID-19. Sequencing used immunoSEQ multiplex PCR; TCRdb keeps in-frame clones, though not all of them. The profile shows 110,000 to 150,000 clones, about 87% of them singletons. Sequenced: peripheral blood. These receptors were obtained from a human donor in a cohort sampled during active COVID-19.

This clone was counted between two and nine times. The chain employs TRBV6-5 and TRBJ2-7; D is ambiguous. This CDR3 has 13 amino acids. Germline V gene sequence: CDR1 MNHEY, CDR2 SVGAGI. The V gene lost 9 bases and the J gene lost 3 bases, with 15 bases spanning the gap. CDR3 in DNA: TGTGCCAGTAAGGCCCTGGGCATCTACGAGCAGTACTTC. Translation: CASKALGIYEQYF.

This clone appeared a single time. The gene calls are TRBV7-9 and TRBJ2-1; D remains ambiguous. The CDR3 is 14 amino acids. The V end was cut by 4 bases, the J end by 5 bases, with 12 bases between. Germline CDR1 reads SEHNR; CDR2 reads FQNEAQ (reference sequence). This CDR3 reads CASSSADSNNEQFF. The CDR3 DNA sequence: TGTGCCAGCAGCTCCGCCGACTCAAACAATGAGCAGTTCTTC.

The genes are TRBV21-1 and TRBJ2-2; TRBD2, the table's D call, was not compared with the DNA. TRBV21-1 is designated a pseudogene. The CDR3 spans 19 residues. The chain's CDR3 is CASSKVCGLAGANTGELFF. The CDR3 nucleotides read TGTGCCAGCAGCAAAGTGTGCGGGCTAGCGGGAGCCAACACCGGGGAGCTGTTTTTT.

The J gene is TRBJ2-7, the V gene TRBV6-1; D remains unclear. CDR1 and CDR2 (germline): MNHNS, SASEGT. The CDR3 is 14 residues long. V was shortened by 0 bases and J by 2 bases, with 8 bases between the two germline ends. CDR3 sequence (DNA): TGTGCCAGCAGTGAAGCCCCAGGAACCTACGAGCAGTACTTC. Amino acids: CASSEAPGTYEQYF.

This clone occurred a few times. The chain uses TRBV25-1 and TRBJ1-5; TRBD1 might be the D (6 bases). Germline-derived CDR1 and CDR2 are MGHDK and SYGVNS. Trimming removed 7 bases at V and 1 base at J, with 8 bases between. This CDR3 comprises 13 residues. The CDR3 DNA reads TGTGCCAGCACACAGGGAAGCAATCAGCCCCAGCATTTT. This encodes CASTQGSNQPQHF.

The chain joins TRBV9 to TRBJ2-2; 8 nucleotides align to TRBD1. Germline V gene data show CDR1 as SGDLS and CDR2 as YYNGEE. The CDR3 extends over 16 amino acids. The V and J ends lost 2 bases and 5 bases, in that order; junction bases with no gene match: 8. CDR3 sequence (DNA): TGTGCCAGCAGCGTTTATCGGACAGGGAAGACCGGGGAGCTGTTTTTT. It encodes CASSVYRTGKTGELFF.

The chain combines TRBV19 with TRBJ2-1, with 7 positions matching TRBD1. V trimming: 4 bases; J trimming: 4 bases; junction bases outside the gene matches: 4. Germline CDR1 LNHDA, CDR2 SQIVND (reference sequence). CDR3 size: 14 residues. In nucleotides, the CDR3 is TGTGCCAGTAGTACCCGGGACAGATACAATGAGCAGTTCTTC. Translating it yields CASSTRDRYNEQFF.

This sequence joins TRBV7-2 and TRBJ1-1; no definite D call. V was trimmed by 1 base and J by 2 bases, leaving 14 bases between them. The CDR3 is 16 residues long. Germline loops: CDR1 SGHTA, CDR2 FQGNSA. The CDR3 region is CASSLDPSLLNTEAFF. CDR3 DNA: TGTGCCAGCAGCTTAGATCCATCCCTACTTAACACTGAAGCTTTCTTT.

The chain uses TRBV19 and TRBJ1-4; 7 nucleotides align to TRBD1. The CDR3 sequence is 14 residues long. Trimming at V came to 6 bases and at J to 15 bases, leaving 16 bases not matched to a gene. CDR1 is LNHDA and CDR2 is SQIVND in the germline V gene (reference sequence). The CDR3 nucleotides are TGTGCCAGTAGCCTCCCGGGACAGAAGAATTTTGTGTTTTTT. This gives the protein CASSLPGQKNFVFF.

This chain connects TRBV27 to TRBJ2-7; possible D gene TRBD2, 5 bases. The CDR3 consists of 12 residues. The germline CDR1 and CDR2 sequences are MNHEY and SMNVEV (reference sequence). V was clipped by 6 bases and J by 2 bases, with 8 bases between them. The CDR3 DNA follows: TGTGCCAGCAGCCCGGGGACCTACGAGCAGTACTTC. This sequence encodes CASSPGTYEQYF.

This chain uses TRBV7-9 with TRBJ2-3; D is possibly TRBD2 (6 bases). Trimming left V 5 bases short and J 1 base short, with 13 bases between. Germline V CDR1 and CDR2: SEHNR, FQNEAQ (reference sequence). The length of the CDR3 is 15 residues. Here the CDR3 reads CASSPPGVGTDTQYF. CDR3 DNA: TGTGCCAGCAGCCCGCCGGGAGTTGGCACAGATACGCAGTATTTT.